Below, one TCR beta chain is given with its context. The antigen remains unidentified. The sample is drawn from a study of cytomegalovirus exposure and HLA in healthy donors. General study results and limits: The majority of TCR sequences were rare, yet some public TCRs appeared in many donors. In terms of immune exposure information, only CMV serostatus was available. In an earlier analysis, productive rearrangement rates for most beta V segments clustered near 87% or 30%.

The length of the CDR3 is 15 residues. Germline lookup yields CDR1 SGHTA and CDR2 FQGNSA. V was trimmed by 1 base and J by 0 bases, leaving 9 bases between them. The study ran its PCR with 60 Vbeta and 13 Jbeta primers. Only in-frame clones appear in the TCRdb table, and some are missing; sequencing was by immunoSEQ multiplex PCR. Its listing shows 130,000 or so clones. The study sampled nominally healthy donors, though unrecorded immune exposures were likely. The rearrangement links TRBV7-2 to TRBJ1-2; D gene unclear. Sequencing input: PBMCs. This clonotype was sampled from a woman in her late teens or twenties in good health and CMV-seronegative. CDR3 loop: CASSLESDTNYGYTF. The CDR3 DNA reads as TGTGCCAGCAGCTTAGAGTCAGATACTAACTATGGCTACACCTTC.